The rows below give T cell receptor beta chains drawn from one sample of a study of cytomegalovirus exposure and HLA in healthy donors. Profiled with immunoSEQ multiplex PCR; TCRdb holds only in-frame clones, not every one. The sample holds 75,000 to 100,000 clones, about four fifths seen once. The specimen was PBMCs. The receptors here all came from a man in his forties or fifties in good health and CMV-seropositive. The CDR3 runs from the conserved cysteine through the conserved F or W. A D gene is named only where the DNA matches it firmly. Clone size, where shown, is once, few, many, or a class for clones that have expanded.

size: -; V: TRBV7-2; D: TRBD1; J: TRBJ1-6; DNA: TGTGCCCAAGGACAGGGAGGCTCTAATTCACCCCTCCACTTT; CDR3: CAQGQGGSNSPLHF
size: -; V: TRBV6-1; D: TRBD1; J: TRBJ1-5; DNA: TGTGCCACCCTCCGGGACAGGGCCACCCAGCCCCAGCATTTT; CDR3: CATLRDRATQPQHF
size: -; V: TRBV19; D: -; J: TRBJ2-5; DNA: TGTGCCAGTAGTCTCCGGCAGGGTGGAGAGACCCAGTACTTC; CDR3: CASSLRQGGETQYF
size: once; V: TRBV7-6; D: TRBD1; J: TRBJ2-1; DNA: TGTGCCAGCAGCTTACGGACAGGGGCCAATGAGCAGTTCTTC; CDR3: CASSLRTGANEQFF
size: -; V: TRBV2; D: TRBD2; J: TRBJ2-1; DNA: TGTGCCAGCAGTGCCACTAGCGGGGGGCAGGGTGAGCAGTTCTTC; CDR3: CASSATSGGQGEQFF
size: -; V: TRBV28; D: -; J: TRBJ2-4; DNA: TGTGCCAGCAGTTTAGGGACACTAGCCAAAAACATTCAGTACTTC; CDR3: CASSLGTLAKNIQYF
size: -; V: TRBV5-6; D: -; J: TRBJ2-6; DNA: TGTGCCAGCAGCTTCCAGGGCAGGGGCTCTGGGGCCAACGTCCTGACTTTC; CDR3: CASSFQGRGSGANVLTF
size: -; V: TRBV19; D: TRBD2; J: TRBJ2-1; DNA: TGTGCCAGTAGTATCGTCGGGGGGGTCCTAAATGAGCAGTTCTTC; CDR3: CASSIVGGVLNEQFF
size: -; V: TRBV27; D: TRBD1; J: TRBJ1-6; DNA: TGTGCCAGCAGGGAGGACAGGGTATGGAATTCACCCCTCCACTTT; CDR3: CASREDRVWNSPLHF
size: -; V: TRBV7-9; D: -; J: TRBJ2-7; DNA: TGTGCCAGCAGCTCACAGGGTGGCCACGAGCAGTACTTC; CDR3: CASSSQGGHEQYF
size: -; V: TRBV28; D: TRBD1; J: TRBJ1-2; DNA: TGTGCCAGCAGTACCGGACAGGTCAACTATGGCTACACCTTC; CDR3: CASSTGQVNYGYTF
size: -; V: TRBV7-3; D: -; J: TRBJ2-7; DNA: TGTGCCAGCAGCACCAACTCAGGGGCCGAGCAGTACTTC; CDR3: CASSTNSGAEQYF
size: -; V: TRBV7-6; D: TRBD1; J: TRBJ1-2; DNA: TGTGCCAGCAGCTTGCAGGGGGCGAGTCTTAATGGCTACACCTTC; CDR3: CASSLQGASLNGYTF
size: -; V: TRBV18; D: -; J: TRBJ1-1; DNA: TGTGCCAGCTCACCCATGCCTCGCCCTGTGGGCTCGAACACTGAAGCTTTCTTT; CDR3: CASSPMPRPVGSNTEAFF
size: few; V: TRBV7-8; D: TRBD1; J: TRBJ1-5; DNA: TGTGCCAGCAGACGTGACAGGGGGCCAGGCAATCAGCCCCAGCATTTT; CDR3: CASRRDRGPGNQPQHF
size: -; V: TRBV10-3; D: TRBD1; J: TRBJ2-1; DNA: TGTGCCATCAGGGACCGGGACAGGGTAGGTAATGAGCAGTTCTTC; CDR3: CAIRDRDRVGNEQFF
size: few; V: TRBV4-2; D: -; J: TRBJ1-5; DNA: TGTGCCAGCAGCCAAGACGGGGGGCGTAAGCCCCAGCATTTT; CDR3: CASSQDGGRKPQHF
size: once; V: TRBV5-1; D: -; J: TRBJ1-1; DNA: TGCGCCAGCAGCTTGTCGGCCAGGGTTGATACTGAAGCTTTCTTT; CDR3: CASSLSARVDTEAFF
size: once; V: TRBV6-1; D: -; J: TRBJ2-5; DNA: TGTGCCAGCACTCAGTTCTTTCAAGAGACCCAGTACTTC; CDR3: CASTQFFQETQYF
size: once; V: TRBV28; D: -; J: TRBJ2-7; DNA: TGTGCCACCTCGGGGTCCTCTTCCTACGAGCAGTACTTC; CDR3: CATSGSSSYEQYF
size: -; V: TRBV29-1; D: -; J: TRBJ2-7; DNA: TGCAGCGTGTCGAGGGGGAGGGGAACCTACGAGCAGTACTTC; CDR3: CSVSRGRGTYEQYF
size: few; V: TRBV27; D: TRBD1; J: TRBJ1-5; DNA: TGTGCCAGCAGTTTAAAATTCGGACAGGTCAATCAGCCCCAGCATTTT; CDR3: CASSLKFGQVNQPQHF